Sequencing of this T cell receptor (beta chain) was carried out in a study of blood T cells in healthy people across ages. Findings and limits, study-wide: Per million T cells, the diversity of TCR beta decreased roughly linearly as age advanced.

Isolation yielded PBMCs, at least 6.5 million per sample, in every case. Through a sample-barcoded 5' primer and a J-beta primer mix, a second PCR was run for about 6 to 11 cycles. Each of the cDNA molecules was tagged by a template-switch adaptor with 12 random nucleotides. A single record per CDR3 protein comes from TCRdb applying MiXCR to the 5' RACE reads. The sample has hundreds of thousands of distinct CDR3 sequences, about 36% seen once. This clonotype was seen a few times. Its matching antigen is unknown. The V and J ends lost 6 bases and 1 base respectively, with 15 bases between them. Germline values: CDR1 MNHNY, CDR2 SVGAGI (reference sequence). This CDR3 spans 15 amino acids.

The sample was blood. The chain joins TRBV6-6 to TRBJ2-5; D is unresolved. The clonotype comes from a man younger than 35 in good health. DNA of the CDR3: TGTGCCAGCAGACACCGGGCCTCATCCCAAGAGACCCAGTACTTC. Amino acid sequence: CASRHRASSQETQYF.